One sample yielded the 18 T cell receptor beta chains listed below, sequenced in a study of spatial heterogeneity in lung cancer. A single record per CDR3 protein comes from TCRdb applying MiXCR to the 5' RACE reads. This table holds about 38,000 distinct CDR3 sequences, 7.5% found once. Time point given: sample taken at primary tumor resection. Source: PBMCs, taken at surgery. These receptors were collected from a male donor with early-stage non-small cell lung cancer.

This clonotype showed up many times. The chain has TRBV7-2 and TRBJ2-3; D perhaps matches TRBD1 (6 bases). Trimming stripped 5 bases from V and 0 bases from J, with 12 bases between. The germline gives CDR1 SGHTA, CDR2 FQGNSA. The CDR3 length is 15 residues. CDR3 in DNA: TGTGCCAGCAGCCCGTGGGACATTAGCACAGATACGCAGTATTTT. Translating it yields CASSPWDISTDTQYF. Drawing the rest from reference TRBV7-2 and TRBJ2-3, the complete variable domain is GAGVSQSPSNKVTEKGKDVELRCDPISGHTALYWYRQSLGQGLEFLIYFQGNSAPDKSGLPSDRFSAERTGGSVSTLTIQRTQQEDSAVYLCASSPWDISTDTQYFGPGTRLTVL.

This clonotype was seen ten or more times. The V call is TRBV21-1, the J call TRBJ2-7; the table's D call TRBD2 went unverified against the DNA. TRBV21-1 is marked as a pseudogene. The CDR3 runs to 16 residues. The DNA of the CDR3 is TGTGCCAGCAGCAAAGTAAGGGGCCCCAGCTCCTACGAGCAGTACGTC. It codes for CASSKVRGPSSYEQYV.

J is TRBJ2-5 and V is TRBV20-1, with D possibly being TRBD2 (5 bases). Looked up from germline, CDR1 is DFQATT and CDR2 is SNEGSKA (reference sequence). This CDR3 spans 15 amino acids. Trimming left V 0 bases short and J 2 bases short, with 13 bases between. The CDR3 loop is CSARDLIRRQETQYF. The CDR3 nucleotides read TGCAGTGCTAGAGATTTGATAAGGAGGCAAGAGACCCAGTACTTC.

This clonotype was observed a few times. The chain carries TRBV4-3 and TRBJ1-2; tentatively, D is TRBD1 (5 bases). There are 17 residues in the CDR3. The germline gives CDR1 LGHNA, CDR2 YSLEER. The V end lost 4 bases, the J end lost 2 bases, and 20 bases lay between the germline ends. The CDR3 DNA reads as TGCGCCAGCAGCCCGGCGGCCGTTTCCGGGGCAAACTATGGCTACACCTTC. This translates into CASSPAAVSGANYGYTF.

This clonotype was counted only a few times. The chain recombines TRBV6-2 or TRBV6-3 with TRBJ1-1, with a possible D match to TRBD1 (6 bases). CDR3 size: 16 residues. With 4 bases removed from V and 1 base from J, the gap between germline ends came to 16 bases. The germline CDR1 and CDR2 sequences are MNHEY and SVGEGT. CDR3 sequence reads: CASSSPGRGPNTEAFF. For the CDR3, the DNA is TGTGCCAGCAGTTCCCCGGGGCGGGGGCCGAACACTGAAGCTTTCTTT.

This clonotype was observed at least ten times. The CDR3 nucleotides are TGTGCCAGCAGTCCGGGACACCGACGTCCAGAGACCCAGTACTTC. Its translation: CASSPGHRRPETQYF. The chain is built from TRBV27 and TRBJ2-5, with D possibly matching TRBD1 (6 bases). Deletions cut 5 bases from V and 4 bases from J, with 17 bases between. The germline V gene has CDR1 MNHEY and CDR2 SMNVEV (reference sequence). The CDR3 is 15 amino acids.

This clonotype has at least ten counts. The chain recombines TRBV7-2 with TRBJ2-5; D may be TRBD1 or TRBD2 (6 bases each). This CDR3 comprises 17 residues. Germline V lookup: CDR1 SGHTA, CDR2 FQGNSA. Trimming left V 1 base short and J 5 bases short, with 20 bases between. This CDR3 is CASSLGYGGRRRETQYF. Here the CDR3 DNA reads TGTGCCAGCAGCTTAGGGTACGGGGGCCGCAGAAGGGAGACCCAGTACTTC. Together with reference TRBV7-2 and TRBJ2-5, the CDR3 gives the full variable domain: GAGVSQSPSNKVTEKGKDVELRCDPISGHTALYWYRQSLGQGLEFLIYFQGNSAPDKSGLPSDRFSAERTGGSVSTLTIQRTQQEDSAVYLCASSLGYGGRRRETQYFGPGTRLLVL.

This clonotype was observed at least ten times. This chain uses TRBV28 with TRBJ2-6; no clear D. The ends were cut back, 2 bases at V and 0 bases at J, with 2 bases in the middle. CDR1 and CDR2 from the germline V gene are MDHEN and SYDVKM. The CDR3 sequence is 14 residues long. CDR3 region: CASSLSSGANVLTF. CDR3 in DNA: TGTGCCAGCAGTTTAAGCTCTGGGGCCAACGTCCTGACTTTC.

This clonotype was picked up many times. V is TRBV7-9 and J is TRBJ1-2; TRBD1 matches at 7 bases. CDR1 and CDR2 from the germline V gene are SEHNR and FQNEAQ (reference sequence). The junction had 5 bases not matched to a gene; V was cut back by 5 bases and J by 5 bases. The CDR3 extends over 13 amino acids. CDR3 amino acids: CASSPGTAYGYTF. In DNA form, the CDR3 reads TGTGCCAGCAGCCCCGGGACAGCTTATGGCTACACCTTC.

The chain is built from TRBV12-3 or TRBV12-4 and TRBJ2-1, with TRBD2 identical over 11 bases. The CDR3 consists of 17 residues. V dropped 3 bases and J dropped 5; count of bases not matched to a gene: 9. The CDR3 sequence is CASSLIARLAGHNEQFF. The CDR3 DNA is TGTGCCAGCAGTTTGATAGCCCGACTAGCGGGACACAATGAGCAGTTCTTC.

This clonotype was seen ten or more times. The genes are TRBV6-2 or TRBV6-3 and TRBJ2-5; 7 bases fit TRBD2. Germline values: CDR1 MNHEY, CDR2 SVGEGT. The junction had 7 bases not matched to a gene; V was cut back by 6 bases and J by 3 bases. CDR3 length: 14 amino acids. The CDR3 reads CASSRDYRKETQYF. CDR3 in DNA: TGTGCCAGCAGCCGGGACTATAGAAAAGAGACCCAGTACTTC.

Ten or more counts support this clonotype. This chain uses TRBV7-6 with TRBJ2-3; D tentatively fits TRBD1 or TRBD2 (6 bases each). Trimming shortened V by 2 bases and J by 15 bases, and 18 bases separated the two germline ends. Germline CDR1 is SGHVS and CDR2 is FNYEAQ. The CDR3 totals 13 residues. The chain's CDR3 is CASSLLRGTPPYF. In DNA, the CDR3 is TGTGCCAGCAGCTTATTACGGGGGACACCTCCCTATTTT.

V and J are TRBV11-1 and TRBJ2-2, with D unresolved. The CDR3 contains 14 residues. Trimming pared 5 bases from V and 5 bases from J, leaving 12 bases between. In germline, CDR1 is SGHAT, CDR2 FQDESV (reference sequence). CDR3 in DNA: TGTGCCAGCAGCCCCCCGCTCGGGACCGGGGAGCTGTTTTTT. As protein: CASSPPLGTGELFF.

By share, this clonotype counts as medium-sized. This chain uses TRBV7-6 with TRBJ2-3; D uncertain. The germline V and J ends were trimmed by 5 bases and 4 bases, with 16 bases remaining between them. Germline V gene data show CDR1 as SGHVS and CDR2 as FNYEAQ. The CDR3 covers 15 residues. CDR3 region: CASSPPGGVPDTQYF. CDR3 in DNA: TGTGCCAGCAGCCCCCCGGGCGGAGTCCCAGATACGCAGTATTTT.

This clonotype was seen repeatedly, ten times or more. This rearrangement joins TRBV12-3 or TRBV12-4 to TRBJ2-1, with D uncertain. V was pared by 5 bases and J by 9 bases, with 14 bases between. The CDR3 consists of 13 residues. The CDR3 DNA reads TGTGCCAGCAGTCCCCGGACGACGGTTGAGCAGTTCTTC. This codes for CASSPRTTVEQFF.

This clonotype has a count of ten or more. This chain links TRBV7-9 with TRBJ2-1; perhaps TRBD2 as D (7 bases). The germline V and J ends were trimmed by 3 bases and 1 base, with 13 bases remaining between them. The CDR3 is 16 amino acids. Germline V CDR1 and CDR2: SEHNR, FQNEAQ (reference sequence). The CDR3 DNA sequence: TGTGCCAGCAGCTTGGGAGGGGGAGGGTCCTACAATGAGCAGTTCTTC. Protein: CASSLGGGGSYNEQFF.

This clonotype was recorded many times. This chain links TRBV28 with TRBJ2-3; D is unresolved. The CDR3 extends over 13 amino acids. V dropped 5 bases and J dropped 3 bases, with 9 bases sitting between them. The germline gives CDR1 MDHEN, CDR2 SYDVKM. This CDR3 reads CASSTRPTDTQYF. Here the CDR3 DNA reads TGTGCCAGCAGTACACGACCGACAGATACGCAGTATTTT. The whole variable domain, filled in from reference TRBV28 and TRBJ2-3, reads DVKVTQSSRYLVKRTGEKVFLECVQDMDHENMFWYRQDPGLGLRLIYFSYDVKMKEKGDIPEGYSVSREKKERFSLILESASTNQTSMYLCASSTRPTDTQYFGPGTRLTVL.

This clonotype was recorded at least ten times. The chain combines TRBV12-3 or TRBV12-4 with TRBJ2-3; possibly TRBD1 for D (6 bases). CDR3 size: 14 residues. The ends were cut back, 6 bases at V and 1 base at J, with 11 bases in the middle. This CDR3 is CASSATGGTDTQYF. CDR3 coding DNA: TGTGCCAGCAGCGCGACAGGAGGCACAGATACGCAGTATTTT.